This T cell receptor beta chain was observed in a study of OX40 agonist ivuxolimab in advanced cancers. Study as a whole: All patients had ivuxolimab intravenously every 2 weeks at 0.01 to 10 mg/kg. The dose-escalation cohort was roughly 84% male, with a mean age of about 56 years, ranging about 23 to 79.

General study points: CD8+ T cells showed, on average, more clonal expansion than CD4+ cells.

Worth noting for this clone: Its antigen is still unknown. This sample includes further DNA sequences coding for the same CDR3.

CDR1 is LNHNV and CDR2 is YYDKDF in the germline V gene (reference sequence). Losses at the gene ends were 7 bases for V and 3 bases for J; bases not matched to a gene: 18. There are 18 residues in the CDR3. The method was immunoSEQ multiplex PCR; TCRdb's version includes in-frame clones alone and lacks a portion of them. The data show tens of thousands of clones, more than 75% seen once. This clonotype was sampled from an adult with an advanced solid tumor such as melanoma, head and neck, liver or kidney cancer. This specimen consisted of CD4+ or CD8+ T cells sorted from blood, obtained in a trial of the OX40 agonist ivuxolimab. This rearrangement joins TRBV15 to TRBJ2-3; 8 nucleotides align to TRBD2. This CDR3 reads CATTSDSRLALSTDTQYF. As DNA, the CDR3 is TGTGCCACCACCTCCGACTCCCGACTAGCGCTAAGTACAGATACGCAGTATTTT. Variable domain in full (rest from reference TRBV15 and TRBJ2-3): DAMVIQNPRYQVTQFGKPVTLSCSQTLNHNVMYWYQQKSSQAPKLLFHYYDKDFNNEADTPDNFQSRRPNTSFCFLDIRSPGLGDTAMYLCATTSDSRLALSTDTQYFGPGTRLTVL.